This record looks at one TCR beta chain sequence and its context. What it binds is not known. Diabetic patients met standard criteria for type 1 or type 2 diabetes. PCR was run on genomic DNA. The TCR beta CDR3 region was amplified using 30 forward and 13 reverse primers. TCRdb reprocessed the multiplex PCR reads with MiXCR, giving one entry per CDR3 protein. In the table there are around 300,000 distinct CDR3 sequences, approximately 45% of which are singletons. This sample is part of a study of type 1 and type 2 diabetes patients. Across the study: Participants included type 1 and type 2 diabetes patients plus nondiabetic controls. Study-wide results and limits: V and J gene usage correlated at roughly 0.97 between type 2 diabetes and control samples. Type 2 diabetes patients had few highly-expanded CD4+ clones, median one.

Trimming shortened V by 3 bases and J by 10 bases, and 13 bases separated the two germline ends. The CDR3 sequence is 13 residues long. Germline values: CDR1 SGHVS, CDR2 FQNEAQ. This sequence was found in a man in his late teens or twenties with type 2 diabetes. The rearrangement uses TRBV7-8 and TRBJ2-1; tentative D call: TRBD1 (6 bases). Sequencing used peripheral blood mononuclear cells (PBMCs). CDR3 sequence: CASSLENRVEQFF. The CDR3 nucleotides are TGTGCCAGCAGCTTGGAGAACAGGGTGGAGCAGTTCTTC.